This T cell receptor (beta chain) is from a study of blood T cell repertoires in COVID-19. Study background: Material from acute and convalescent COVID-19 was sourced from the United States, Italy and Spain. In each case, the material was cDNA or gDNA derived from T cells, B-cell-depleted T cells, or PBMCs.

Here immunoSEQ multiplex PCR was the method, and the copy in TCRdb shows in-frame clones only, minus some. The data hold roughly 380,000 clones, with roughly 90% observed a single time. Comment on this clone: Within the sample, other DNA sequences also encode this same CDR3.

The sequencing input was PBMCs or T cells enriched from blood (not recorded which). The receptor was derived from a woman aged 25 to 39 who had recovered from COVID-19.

CDR3 bases: TGTGCCAGCAGTTTATCGAGGAATCAGCCCCAGCATTTT. It specifies CASSLSRNQPQHF. The V and J genes are TRBV27 and TRBJ1-5; D unresolved. V lost 0 bases, J lost 4 bases, and 4 bases lay in between. CDR1 and CDR2 (germline): MNHEY, SMNVEV (reference sequence). This CDR3 is built from 13 residues.